This TCR beta chain was obtained from a study of T-cell memory formation after mild COVID-19. In TCRdb, the 5' RACE reads were re-called with MiXCR into one record per CDR3 protein. The sample includes roughly 550,000 distinct CDR3 sequences, roughly 22% of them seen just once. This clonotype has a handful of counts. The V end was cut by 0 bases, the J end by 4 bases, with 22 bases between. The V gene's germline CDR1 is SEHNR and CDR2 FQNEAQ (reference sequence). The CDR3 is 18 residues long. The receptor comes from an adult woman who had mild COVID-19 (a few samples of this study predate the infection). Cell type and time point are not known. V usage is TRBV7-9 and J usage is TRBJ2-7, with a possible D match to TRBD2 (6 bases). Sequenced sample: PBMCs or a T cell subset sorted from them (not recorded which). CDR3 DNA sequence: TGTGCCAGCAGCTTAGCCCTACTGCGGGACTCAACGCTGTACGAGCAGTACTTC. Residues: CASSLALLRDSTLYEQYF.